One TCR beta chain is described in this entry. Antigen: not known. Measured with immunoSEQ multiplex PCR; TCRdb has only the in-frame clones, and not every one. The profile covers more than 70,000 clones, with over 90% appearing a single time and more than 0.8% taken by the ten largest. The germline V and J ends were trimmed by 6 bases and 5 bases, with 10 bases remaining between them. CDR1 and CDR2 (germline): MNHNY, SVGAGI (reference sequence). The CDR3 runs 13 residues. This record belongs to a study of cytomegalovirus exposure and HLA in healthy donors. Study findings and constraints: The tendency of first-cohort TCR clusters to co-occur in the 120 or so validation repertoires emerged from a later analysis. Among TCR sequences, most were rare, though some public TCRs appeared in many donors.

The donors were in the approximately 120-subject validation cohort; that cohort was separate from the approximately 700-subject first cohort. The sample was PBMCs. The chain combines TRBV6-6 with TRBJ2-2; no reliable D call. This clonotype was obtained from a woman aged 18-30 years in good health and CMV-seronegative. CDR3 in amino acids: CASRYTATGELFF. CDR3 DNA sequence: TGTGCCAGCAGGTACACAGCTACCGGGGAGCTGTTTTTT.